This T cell receptor (beta chain) was obtained from a study of Tregs in tolerant kidney transplant recipients. This CDR3 is 16 amino acids long. V shed 4 bases and J 3 bases; nucleotides not matched to a gene: 10. CDR1 and CDR2 (germline): SQVTM, ANQGSEA. Points on this clone: The antigen is unknown.

Points from the study as a whole: Activated donor B cell expansion appeared to reveal the most relevant donor-specific TCRbeta repertoire. Biological reproducibility was not directly addressed, but technical replication error appeared minimal.

Profiling relied on immunoSEQ multiplex PCR, and the TCRdb table lists in-frame clones only, not all of them. The table shows around 85,000 clones, with under 95% occurring only once. Specimen: Tregs from blood, collected before the transplant. This sequence joins TRBV29-1 and TRBJ2-2; TRBD1 matches at 8 bases. The sequence came from a human donor who received a combined kidney and bone marrow transplant. The CDR3 DNA reads as TGCAGCGTTGTGGTCAGGGGGCGAAGCTACACCGGGGAGCTGTTTTTT. This codes for CSVVVRGRSYTGELFF.